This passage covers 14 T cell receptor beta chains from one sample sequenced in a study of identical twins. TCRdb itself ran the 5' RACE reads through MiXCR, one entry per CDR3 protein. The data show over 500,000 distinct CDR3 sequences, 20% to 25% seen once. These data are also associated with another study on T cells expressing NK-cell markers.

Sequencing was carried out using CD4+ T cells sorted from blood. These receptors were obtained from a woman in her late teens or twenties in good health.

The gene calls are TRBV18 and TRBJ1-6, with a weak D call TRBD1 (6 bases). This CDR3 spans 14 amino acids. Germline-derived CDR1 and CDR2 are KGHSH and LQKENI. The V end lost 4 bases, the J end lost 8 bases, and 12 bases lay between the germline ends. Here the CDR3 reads CASSRAGADSPLHF. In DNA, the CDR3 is TGTGCCAGCTCACGGGCGGGGGCTGATTCACCCCTCCACTTT.

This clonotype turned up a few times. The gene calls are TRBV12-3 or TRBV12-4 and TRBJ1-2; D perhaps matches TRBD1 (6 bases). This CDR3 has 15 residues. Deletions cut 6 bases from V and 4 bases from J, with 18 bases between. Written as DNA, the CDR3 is TGTGCCAGCAGCCCCGTCTTGGACAGACTCTATGGCTACACCTTC. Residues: CASSPVLDRLYGYTF.

The CDR3 region is CAWSKGASQETQYF. In nucleotides, the CDR3 is TGTGCCTGGAGTAAGGGTGCGAGCCAAGAGACCCAGTACTTC. The rearrangement links TRBV30 to TRBJ2-5; D is unclear. Trimming removed 2 bases from V and 1 base from J, with 11 bases in between. This CDR3 comprises 14 residues. Germline CDR1 reads GTSNPN; CDR2 reads SVGIG (reference sequence).

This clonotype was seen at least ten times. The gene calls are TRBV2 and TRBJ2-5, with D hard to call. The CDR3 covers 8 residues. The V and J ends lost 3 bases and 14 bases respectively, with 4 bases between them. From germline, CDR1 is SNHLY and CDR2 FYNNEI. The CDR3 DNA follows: TGTGCCAGCAGTGACAGATACTTC. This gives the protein CASSDRYF.

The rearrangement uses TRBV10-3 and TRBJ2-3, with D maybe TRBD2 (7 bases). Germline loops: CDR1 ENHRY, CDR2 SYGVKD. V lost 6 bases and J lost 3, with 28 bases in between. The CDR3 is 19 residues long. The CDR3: CAIRTARGGSHSGTDTQYF. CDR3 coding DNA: TGTGCCATCAGAACGGCCCGCGGGGGCTCGCATTCAGGGACAGATACGCAGTATTTT.

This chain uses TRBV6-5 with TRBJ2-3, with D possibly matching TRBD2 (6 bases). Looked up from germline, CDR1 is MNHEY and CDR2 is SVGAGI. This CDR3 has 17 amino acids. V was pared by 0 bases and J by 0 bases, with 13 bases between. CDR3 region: CASSYSWNSGSTDTQYF. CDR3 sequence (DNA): TGTGCCAGCAGTTACTCGTGGAATAGCGGAAGCACAGATACGCAGTATTTT.

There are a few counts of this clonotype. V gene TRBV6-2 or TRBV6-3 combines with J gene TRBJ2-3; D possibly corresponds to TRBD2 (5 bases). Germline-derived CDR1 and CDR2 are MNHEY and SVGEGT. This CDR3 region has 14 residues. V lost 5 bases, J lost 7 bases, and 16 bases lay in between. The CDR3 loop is CASSGRTARNTQYF. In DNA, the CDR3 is TGTGCCAGCAGTGGACGGACTGCCCGGAATACGCAGTATTTT.

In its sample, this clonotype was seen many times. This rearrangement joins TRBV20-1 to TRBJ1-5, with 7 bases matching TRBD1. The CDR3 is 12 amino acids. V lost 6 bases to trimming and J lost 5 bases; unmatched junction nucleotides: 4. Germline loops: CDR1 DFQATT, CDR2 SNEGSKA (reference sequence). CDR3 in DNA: TGCAGTGCGAAAGACAGGGATCAGCCCCAGCATTTT. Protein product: CSAKDRDQPQHF.

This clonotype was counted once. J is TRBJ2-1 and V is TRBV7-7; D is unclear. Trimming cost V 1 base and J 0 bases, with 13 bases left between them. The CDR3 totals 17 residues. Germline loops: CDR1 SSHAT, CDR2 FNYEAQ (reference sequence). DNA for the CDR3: TGTGCCAGCAGCTTAGAATCCCTACCGAGCTCCTACAATGAGCAGTTCTTC. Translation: CASSLESLPSSYNEQFF.

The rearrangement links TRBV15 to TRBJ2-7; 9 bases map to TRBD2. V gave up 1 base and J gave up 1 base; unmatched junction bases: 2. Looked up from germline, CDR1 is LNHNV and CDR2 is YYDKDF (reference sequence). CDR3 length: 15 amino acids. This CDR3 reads CATSRAAGGSYEQYF. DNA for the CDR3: TGTGCCACCAGCAGAGCGGCGGGAGGGTCCTACGAGCAGTACTTC.

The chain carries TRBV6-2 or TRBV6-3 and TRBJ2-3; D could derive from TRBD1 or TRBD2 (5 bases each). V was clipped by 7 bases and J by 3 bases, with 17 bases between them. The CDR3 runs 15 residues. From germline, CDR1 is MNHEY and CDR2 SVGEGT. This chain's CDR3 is CASTRRGPSTDTQYF. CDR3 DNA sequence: TGTGCCAGCACAAGACGGGGACCGTCAACAGATACGCAGTATTTT.

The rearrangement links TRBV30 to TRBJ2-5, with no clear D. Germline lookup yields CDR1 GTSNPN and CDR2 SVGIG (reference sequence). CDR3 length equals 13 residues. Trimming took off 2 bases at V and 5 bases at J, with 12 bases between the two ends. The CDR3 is CAWSTLSGETQYF. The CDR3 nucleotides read TGTGCCTGGAGTACCCTGTCAGGCGAGACCCAGTACTTC.

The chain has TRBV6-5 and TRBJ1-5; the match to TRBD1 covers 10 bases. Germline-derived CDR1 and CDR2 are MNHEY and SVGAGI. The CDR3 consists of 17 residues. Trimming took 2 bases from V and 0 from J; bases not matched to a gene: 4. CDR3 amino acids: CASSYDRGQVSNQPQHF. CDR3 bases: TGTGCCAGCAGTTACGACAGGGGGCAGGTTAGCAATCAGCCCCAGCATTTT.

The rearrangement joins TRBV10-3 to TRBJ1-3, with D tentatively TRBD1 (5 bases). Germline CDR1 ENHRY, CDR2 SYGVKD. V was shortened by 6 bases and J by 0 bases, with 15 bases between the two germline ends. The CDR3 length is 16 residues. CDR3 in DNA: TGTGCCATCAGCACGGGACCCCTGAGCTCTGGAAACACCATATATTTT. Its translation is CAISTGPLSSGNTIYF.